The 17 T cell receptor beta chains presented below share a single source sample, sequenced in a study of T cell repertoires in cytomegalovirus infection (dated by TCRdb to between 2018 and 2021). These reads were obtained on an Illumina HiSeq 1500. TCRdb reprocessed the public reads (quality trimming at Q25 with fastp, clone calling with MiXCR) and kept in-frame beta chains. Each entry is one CDR3 protein sequence, shown with its most common DNA and genes. This sample is represented by around 140,000 distinct CDR3 sequences; 5.5% to 7% of them were singletons. The ten largest clones add up to about a sixth of the sample. Sequencing was carried out using PBMCs. The receptors shown here come from a human donor in good health (CMV status not recorded). Some clones in this sample may be carry-over from other donors' samples.

This clonotype was seen many times. This chain connects TRBV7-2 to TRBJ2-5, with D possibly being TRBD2 (6 bases). In germline, CDR1 is SGHTA, CDR2 FQGNSA. V gave up 4 bases and J gave up 0 bases, with 12 bases separating them. The CDR3 contains 15 residues. The CDR3 DNA follows: TGTGCCAGCAGCTCTAGAGGACTAAACCAAGAGACCCAGTACTTC. Its protein is CASSSRGLNQETQYF.

The rearrangement links TRBV4-2 to TRBJ1-2; 7 bases are a match to TRBD1. J gave up 4 bases and V 1 base, and 6 bases lay outside the gene matches. The CDR3 is 15 amino acids. Germline-derived CDR1 and CDR2 are LGHNA and YNFKEQ. CDR3: CASSQVYRGIYGYTF. The CDR3 coding sequence is TGTGCCAGCAGCCAAGTGTACAGGGGTATCTATGGCTACACCTTC.

This clonotype occurred many times. This chain uses TRBV28 with TRBJ2-1; D gene uncertain. The CDR3 loop spans 12 amino acids. Trimming left V 4 bases short and J 8 bases short, with 9 bases between. Germline loops: CDR1 MDHEN, CDR2 SYDVKM. DNA of the CDR3: TGTGCCAGCAGTTCCTCATGGGATGAGCAGTTCTTC. Protein: CASSSSWDEQFF.

This clonotype showed up many times. The rearrangement uses TRBV7-2 and TRBJ2-5, with 7 bases identical to TRBD2. This CDR3 comprises 16 residues. V gave up 5 bases and J gave up 2 bases; unmatched junction bases: 11. Germline loops: CDR1 SGHTA, CDR2 FQGNSA. The CDR3 region has the DNA TGTGCCAGCAGCGGACTAGTTAGCAGGAGTCAAGAGACCCAGTACTTC. Its translation: CASSGLVSRSQETQYF.

CDR3: CSALTGTGEFSPLHF. Written as DNA, the CDR3 is TGCAGTGCCCTTACCGGGACAGGGGAATTTTCACCCCTCCACTTT. The rearrangement links TRBV20-1 to TRBJ1-6; 10 bases match TRBD1. The J segment lost 9 bases and the V segment lost 6 bases, leaving 11 bases of the junction unmatched. CDR3 size: 15 residues. Germline V lookup: CDR1 DFQATT, CDR2 SNEGSKA (reference sequence).

V usage is TRBV6-2 or TRBV6-3 and J usage is TRBJ2-7; D possibly corresponds to TRBD1 (5 bases). Germline CDR1 and CDR2: MNHEY and SVGEGT. CDR3 length: 14 residues. Trimming stripped 5 bases from V and 2 bases from J, with 13 bases between. CDR3 region: CASSRSKGPYEQYF. CDR3 DNA sequence: TGTGCCAGCAGTCGAAGTAAGGGGCCCTACGAGCAGTACTTC.

This clonotype was detected ten times or more. The rearrangement uses TRBV7-6 and TRBJ2-5, with a weak D call TRBD2 (6 bases). The CDR3 contains 14 residues. The V gene lost 1 base and the J gene lost 4 bases, with 10 bases spanning the gap. Germline assignment: CDR1 SGHVS and CDR2 FNYEAQ. The DNA for the CDR3 is TGTGCCAGCAGCTTAGGGGGGACTGCAGAGACCCAGTACTTC. This sequence encodes CASSLGGTAETQYF.

In its sample, this clonotype was seen many times. CDR3 in amino acids: CASSFKARGTEAFF. The CDR3 DNA sequence: TGTGCCAGCAGCTTCAAGGCTAGGGGCACTGAAGCTTTCTTT. The chain recombines TRBV7-2 with TRBJ1-1, with D possibly TRBD1 on 5 matching bases. V lost 3 bases, J lost 4 bases, and 12 bases lay in between. CDR3 length: 14 residues. Germline V gene data show CDR1 as SGHTA and CDR2 as FQGNSA. Looking up the rest from reference TRBV7-2 and TRBJ1-1 gives the full variable domain: GAGVSQSPSNKVTEKGKDVELRCDPISGHTALYWYRQSLGQGLEFLIYFQGNSAPDKSGLPSDRFSAERTGGSVSTLTIQRTQQEDSAVYLCASSFKARGTEAFFGQGTRLTVV.

This clonotype was detected ten times or more. The chain has TRBV7-2 and TRBJ1-2, with D perhaps matching TRBD1 (6 bases). The CDR3 is 16 residues long. Deletions cut 5 bases from V and 0 bases from J, with 16 bases between. Germline V gene data show CDR1 as SGHTA and CDR2 as FQGNSA. The CDR3 loop is CASSRMRTVTNYGYTF. The CDR3 DNA reads TGTGCCAGCAGCCGTATGAGGACAGTTACTAACTATGGCTACACCTTC. Variable domain in full (rest from reference TRBV7-2 and TRBJ1-2): GAGVSQSPSNKVTEKGKDVELRCDPISGHTALYWYRQSLGQGLEFLIYFQGNSAPDKSGLPSDRFSAERTGGSVSTLTIQRTQQEDSAVYLCASSRMRTVTNYGYTFGSGTRLTVV.

Ten or more counts support this clonotype. The V and J genes are TRBV28 and TRBJ2-5; 12 positions agree with TRBD2. Trimming took 3 bases from V and 7 from J; bases not matched to a gene: 6. The germline CDR1 and CDR2 sequences are MDHEN and SYDVKM. This CDR3 is built from 15 residues. The CDR3 loop is CASSFLAGGLVTQYF. The CDR3 nucleotides are TGTGCCAGCAGTTTTCTAGCGGGGGGGCTTGTGACCCAGTACTTC.

The table lists this clonotype with a few counts. The chain combines TRBV18 with TRBJ2-5; the D is unclear. Trimming removed 2 bases from V and 2 bases from J, with 9 bases in between. CDR1 and CDR2 from the germline V gene are KGHSH and LQKENI. The CDR3 is 14 residues long. The CDR3 nucleotides are TGTGCCAGCTCACCAAGTGGGATTCAAGAGACCCAGTACTTC. This sequence encodes CASSPSGIQETQYF.

V is TRBV3-1 and J is TRBJ2-7; TRBD2 matches at 11 bases. The ends lost 1 base at V and 6 bases at J; junction bases unmatched: 8. The CDR3 sequence is 16 residues long. Germline V gives CDR1 LGHDT, CDR2 YNNKEL (reference sequence). CDR3 bases: TGTGCCAGCAGCCAAGGAAGCCTAGCGGGGGGTAGCGAGCAGTACTTC. This gives the protein CASSQGSLAGGSEQYF.

In the case of this clonotype: A much larger clone is a single base away; this may be a read error. V is TRBV20-1 and J is TRBJ1-1, with D possibly being TRBD1 (6 bases). The germline CDR1 and CDR2 sequences are DFQATT and SNEGSKA (reference sequence). CDR3 size: 16 residues. V lost 5 bases and J lost 3, with 22 bases in between. The CDR3 protein is CSAPPAGLQGHTEAFF. CDR3 sequence (DNA): TGCAGTGCTCCCCCGGCTGGGCTACAGGGCCACACTGAAGCTTTCTTT.

This clonotype was observed many times. This chain joins TRBV19 and TRBJ1-1; D is undetermined. The CDR3 runs to 13 residues. The germline CDR1 and CDR2 sequences are LNHDA and SQIVND (reference sequence). Trimming removed 8 bases from V and 1 base from J, with 11 bases in between. The CDR3 loop reads CASRRTENTEAFF. DNA of the CDR3: TGTGCCAGTCGCCGGACGGAGAACACTGAAGCTTTCTTT.

The chain has TRBV3-1 and TRBJ2-5; tentative D call: TRBD1 (6 bases). This CDR3 spans 13 amino acids. Trimming stripped 1 base from V and 6 bases from J, with 9 bases between. Germline-derived CDR1 and CDR2 are LGHDT and YNNKEL (reference sequence). The CDR3 sequence: CASSQGGLKTQYF. In nucleotides, the CDR3 is TGTGCCAGCAGCCAAGGGGGGCTGAAGACCCAGTACTTC.

This rearrangement joins TRBV7-9 to TRBJ2-5, with 7 bases fitting TRBD2. The germline gives CDR1 SEHNR, CDR2 FQNEAQ (reference sequence). The CDR3 is 17 amino acids. Trimming took 5 bases from V and 5 from J; bases not matched to a gene: 17. This chain's CDR3 is CASSPGTTTTRLETQYF. In nucleotides, the CDR3 is TGTGCCAGCAGCCCGGGGACTACCACGACTCGATTGGAGACCCAGTACTTC.

V gene TRBV11-1 combines with J gene TRBJ1-3, with D uncertain. The CDR3 loop spans 14 amino acids. CDR1 is SGHAT and CDR2 is FQDESV in the germline V gene (reference sequence). Between the trimmed V and J ends, which lost 2 bases and 0 bases, there was a span of 5 bases. CDR3 nucleotide sequence: TGTGCCAGCAGCTTACAGTACTCTGGAAACACCATATATTTT. This sequence encodes CASSLQYSGNTIYF.